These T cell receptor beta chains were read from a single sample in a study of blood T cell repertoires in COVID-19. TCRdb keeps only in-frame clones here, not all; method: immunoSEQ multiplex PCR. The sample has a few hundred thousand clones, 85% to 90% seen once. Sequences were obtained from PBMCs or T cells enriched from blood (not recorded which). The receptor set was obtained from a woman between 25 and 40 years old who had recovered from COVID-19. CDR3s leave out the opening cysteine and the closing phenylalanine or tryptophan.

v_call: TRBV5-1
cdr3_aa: ASSFGGQGSYEQY

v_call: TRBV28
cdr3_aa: ASSLTYPGNTIY

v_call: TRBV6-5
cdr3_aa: ASSRDRIYGYT

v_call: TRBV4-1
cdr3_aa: ASSQEGGVRSGNTIY

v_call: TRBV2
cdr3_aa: ASSVRGSEAF

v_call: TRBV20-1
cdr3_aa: SASERGSHEQY

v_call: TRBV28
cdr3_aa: ASSNPQGTEAF

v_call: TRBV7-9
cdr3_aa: ASSLNSYNSPLH

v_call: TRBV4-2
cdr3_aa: ASSQAVASGRQGEQF

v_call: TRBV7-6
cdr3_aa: ASSLARNEETQY

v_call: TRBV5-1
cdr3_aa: ASSSRTSGDDGELF

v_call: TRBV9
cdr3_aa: ASSGKTGPILNTEAF

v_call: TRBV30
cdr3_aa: AWSVGQGEQY

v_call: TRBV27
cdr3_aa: ASLRRGFGTEAF

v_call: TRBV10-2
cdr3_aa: ASSEGRGSNGNTIY

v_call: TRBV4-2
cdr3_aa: ASSQVGKGDRDEKLF

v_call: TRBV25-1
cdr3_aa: ASSELTEAF

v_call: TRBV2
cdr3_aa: ASSGPNGGYT

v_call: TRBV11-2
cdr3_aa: ASSPNAGSDSPLH

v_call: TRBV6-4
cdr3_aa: ASIGIAGLGETQY